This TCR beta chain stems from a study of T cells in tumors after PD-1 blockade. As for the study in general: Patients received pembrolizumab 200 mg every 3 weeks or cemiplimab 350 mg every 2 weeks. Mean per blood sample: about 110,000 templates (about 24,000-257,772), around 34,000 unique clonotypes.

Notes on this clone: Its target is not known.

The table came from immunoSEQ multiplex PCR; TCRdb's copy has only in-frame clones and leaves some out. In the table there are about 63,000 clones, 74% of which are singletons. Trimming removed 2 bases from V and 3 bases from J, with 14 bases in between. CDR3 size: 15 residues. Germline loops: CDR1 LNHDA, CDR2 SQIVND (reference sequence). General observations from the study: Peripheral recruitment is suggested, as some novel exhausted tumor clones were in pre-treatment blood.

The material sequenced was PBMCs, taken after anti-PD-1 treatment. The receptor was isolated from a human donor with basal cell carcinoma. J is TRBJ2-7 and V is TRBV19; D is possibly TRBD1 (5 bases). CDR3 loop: CASSIFQGPDYEQYF. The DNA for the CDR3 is TGTGCCAGTAGTATATTTCAGGGCCCCGACTACGAGCAGTACTTC.